This TCR beta chain was obtained from a study of blood T cell repertoires in COVID-19. In the study overall: From T cells, B-cell-depleted T cells, or PBMCs came the material, which was cDNA or gDNA.

Profiled with immunoSEQ multiplex PCR; TCRdb holds only in-frame clones, not every one. The sample carries 150,000 or so clones, roughly 76% recorded once. This CDR3 contains 16 residues. Between the trimmed V and J ends, which lost 5 bases and 0 bases, there was a span of 14 bases. The germline V gene encodes CDR1 MNHNY and CDR2 SVGAGI (reference sequence). The V call is TRBV6-6, the J call TRBJ1-3; the D gene is possibly TRBD1 (6 bases). Sequencing was carried out using peripheral blood. The TCR sequence derives from a human donor with acute or convalescent COVID-19. The donor label of this sample is uncertain. CDR3 in amino acids: CASSPRRGFSGNTIYF. The CDR3 bases are TGTGCCAGCAGTCCCCGAAGGGGGTTCTCTGGAAACACCATATATTTT.